These 27 T cell receptor beta chains were all obtained from the same sample, sequenced in a study of Tregs in tolerant kidney transplant recipients. The method was immunoSEQ multiplex PCR; TCRdb's version includes in-frame clones alone and lacks a portion of them. Of about 100,000 clones listed, approximately 94% were seen once; the top ten hold 0.35% to 0.55%. The sequences come from CD4+ T cells from blood, collected before the transplant. These receptors were obtained from a human donor who received a combined kidney and bone marrow transplant.

This sequence joins TRBV7-9 and TRBJ2-7; D is unresolved. CDR1 SEHNR and CDR2 FQNEAQ come from the germline V gene (reference sequence). There are 15 residues in the CDR3. Trimming removed 6 bases from V and 2 bases from J, with 17 bases in between. The CDR3 sequence: CASSTARVATYEQYF. The CDR3 DNA reads TGTGCCAGCAGTACCGCTCGGGTGGCCACCTACGAGCAGTACTTC.

This clone has only one observation. The J gene is TRBJ1-1, the V gene TRBV12-5; D gene uncertain. Per germline, CDR1 LGHNT and CDR2 FRNRAP. V was pared by 2 bases and J by 3 bases, with 7 bases between. The CDR3 length is 13 residues. The CDR3 here is CASGLPRYTEAFF. CDR3 in DNA: TGTGCTAGTGGTTTGCCACGGTACACTGAAGCTTTCTTT.

This rearrangement joins TRBV7-9 to TRBJ1-2; 12 bases are shared with TRBD1. The CDR3 runs 13 residues. V lost 3 bases and J lost 7; bases outside the gene matches: 0. Germline CDR1 SEHNR, CDR2 FQNEAQ (reference sequence). The CDR3, as DNA: TGTGCCAGCAGCTTGGGACAGGGGGCTGGCTACACCTTC. The encoded protein is CASSLGQGAGYTF. The complete variable domain, with remaining parts taken from reference TRBV7-9 and TRBJ1-2, reads DTGVSQNPRHKITKRGQNVTFRCDPISEHNRLYWYRQTLGQGPEFLTYFQNEAQLEKSRLLSDRFSAERPKGSFSTLEIQRTEQGDSAMYLCASSLGQGAGYTFGSGTRLTVV.

The rearrangement links TRBV6-5 to TRBJ2-3; 11 bases match TRBD2. Germline V gene lookup returns CDR1 MNHEY and CDR2 SVGAGI. The CDR3 is made up of 14 amino acids. Trimming cost V 5 bases and J 7 bases; bases outside gene matches: 5. CDR3 DNA: TGTGCCAGCAGTACTAGCGGGAGATATAATACGCAGTATTTT. It yields the protein CASSTSGRYNTQYF.

As regards this clone: The same CDR3 is also encoded by other DNA sequences in this sample. The genes are TRBV5-1 and TRBJ1-2; the match to TRBD1 covers 11 bases. Unmatched junction bases numbered 8, after V lost 5 bases and J lost 5 bases. The CDR3 has 15 amino acids. Germline V gene sequence: CDR1 SGHRS, CDR2 YFSETQ. CDR3 sequence reads: CASRSTGTGGYGYTF. CDR3 in DNA: TGCGCCAGCAGGTCAACCGGGACAGGGGGTTATGGCTACACCTTC. Filled out from reference TRBV5-1 and TRBJ1-2, the complete variable domain reads KAGVTQTPRYLIKTRGQQVTLSCSPISGHRSVSWYQQTPGQGLQFLFEYFSETQRNKGNFPGRFSGRQFSNSRSEMNVSTLELGDSALYLCASRSTGTGGYGYTFGSGTRLTVV.

The chain uses TRBV5-1 and TRBJ2-5; D unclear. The CDR3 is 11 amino acids. With 4 bases removed from V and 2 bases from J, the gap between germline ends came to 3 bases. CDR1 and CDR2 (germline): SGHRS, YFSETQ. CDR3 DNA: TGCGCCAGCAGCCAACAAGAGACCCAGTACTTC. Translated, it gives CASSQQETQYF.

CDR3 bases: TGTGCCTGGAGTGTACGGGGACTAGCGGGATACAATGAGCAGTTCTTC. Its translation: CAWSVRGLAGYNEQFF. The chain carries TRBV30 and TRBJ2-1; 13 nucleotides line up with TRBD2. The CDR3 has 16 amino acids. V shed 0 bases and J 4 bases; nucleotides not matched to a gene: 3. Germline-derived CDR1 and CDR2 are GTSNPN and SVGIG (reference sequence).

The CDR3 sequence: CASRPSGVINTEAFF. CDR3 coding DNA: TGCGCCAGCAGACCGTCGGGGGTAATAAACACTGAAGCTTTCTTT. The V gene is TRBV5-1, the J gene TRBJ1-1; a weak D match, TRBD1 (5 bases). This CDR3 is built from 15 residues. Deletions cut 5 bases from V and 2 bases from J, with 16 bases between. The germline V gene has CDR1 SGHRS and CDR2 YFSETQ.

The chain uses TRBV6-8 and TRBJ2-1; 8 bases match TRBD1. The J segment lost 4 bases and the V segment lost 6 bases, leaving 5 bases of the junction unmatched. The CDR3 totals 14 residues. The germline V gene has CDR1 MNHGY and CDR2 SAAAGT. The CDR3 DNA reads as TGTGCCAGCAGCCCGGGACAGGCATACAATGAGCAGTTCTTC. It is translated as CASSPGQAYNEQFF.

This rearrangement joins TRBV5-1 to TRBJ1-4; tentatively, D is TRBD1 (6 bases). The CDR3 spans 15 residues. V was cut by 6 bases and J by 0 bases, with 12 bases left in between. From germline, CDR1 is SGHRS and CDR2 YFSETQ. The CDR3 DNA reads TGCGCCAGCACAGGGGCGAGTCCAACTAATGAAAAACTGTTTTTT. Translation gives CASTGASPTNEKLFF.

This chain joins TRBV29-1 and TRBJ1-2; D call uncertain. Germline CDR1 reads SQVTM; CDR2 reads ANQGSEA. The CDR3 spans 13 residues. Trimming removed 6 bases at V and 0 bases at J, with 11 bases between. This CDR3 is CSVTGVANYGYTF. CDR3 bases: TGCAGCGTGACGGGAGTCGCTAACTATGGCTACACCTTC. Drawing the rest from reference TRBV29-1 and TRBJ1-2, the complete variable domain is SAVISQKPSRDICQRGTSLTIQCQVDSQVTMMFWYRQQPGQSLTLIATANQGSEATYESGFVIDKFPISRPNLTFSTLTVSNMSPEDSSIYLCSVTGVANYGYTFGSGTRLTVV.

The chain carries TRBV4-2 and TRBJ2-2, with 12 bases fitting TRBD2. This CDR3 comprises 19 residues. V lost 2 bases and J lost 0; bases outside the gene matches: 7. Germline CDR1 reads LGHNA; CDR2 reads YNFKEQ. The CDR3: CASSQPGLAGRANTGELFF. As DNA, the CDR3 is TGTGCCAGCAGCCAACCGGGACTAGCGGGTCGCGCGAACACCGGGGAGCTGTTTTTT.

This clone has just one count. In DNA form, the CDR3 reads TGTGCCAGCAGCGCTGTGACAGGGCGGCAAGAGACCCAGTACTTC. This codes for CASSAVTGRQETQYF. The V and J genes are TRBV9 and TRBJ2-5; 7 positions agree with TRBD1. Losses at the gene ends were 3 bases for V and 2 bases for J; bases not matched to a gene: 7. This CDR3 contains 15 residues. CDR1 is SGDLS and CDR2 is YYNGEE in the germline V gene.

The J gene is TRBJ2-7, the V gene TRBV11-3; no clear D gene. The CDR3 spans 14 residues. Germline CDR1 is SGHNT and CDR2 is YENEEA. Trimming shortened V by 2 bases and J by 1 base, and 9 bases separated the two germline ends. CDR3 region: CASSLQRQSYEQYF. The CDR3 DNA follows: TGTGCCAGCAGCTTACAGAGGCAGTCCTACGAGCAGTACTTC.

Only one count was recorded for this clone. V is TRBV6-1 and J is TRBJ2-2; 7 positions match TRBD1. J was trimmed by 7 bases and V by 3 bases; bases with no gene match: 5. The germline V gene encodes CDR1 MNHNS and CDR2 SASEGT. The CDR3 is 14 residues long. The CDR3 here is CASSDRQGVGELFF. In DNA form, the CDR3 reads TGTGCCAGCAGTGATCGTCAGGGGGTCGGGGAGCTGTTTTTT.

In regard to this clone: Distinct nucleotide sequences in the sample also encode this CDR3. The rearrangement joins TRBV9 to TRBJ1-3, with no clear D. The CDR3 has 13 residues. CDR1 and CDR2 (germline): SGDLS, YYNGEE. The germline V and J ends were trimmed by 0 bases and 4 bases, with 5 bases remaining between them. The CDR3 sequence is CASSVDLGNTIYF. CDR3 coding DNA: TGTGCCAGCAGCGTAGATCTAGGAAACACCATATATTTT.

The rearrangement links TRBV20-1 to TRBJ1-1, with D tentatively TRBD1 (6 bases). The V and J ends lost 5 bases and 5 bases respectively, with 9 bases between them. The germline V gene has CDR1 DFQATT and CDR2 SNEGSKA (reference sequence). This CDR3 has 11 amino acids. The CDR3 DNA reads TGCAGTGCTGAGGGGGGGACTGAAGCTTTCTTT. It encodes CSAEGGTEAFF.

The chain employs TRBV4-1 and TRBJ1-4; 8 bases agree with TRBD1. This CDR3 has 15 residues. In germline, CDR1 is MGHRA, CDR2 YSYEKL. The V segment lost 3 bases and the J segment 4 bases; nucleotides outside the gene matches: 4. CDR3 protein: CASSQTGTGNEKLFF. The CDR3 region has the DNA TGCGCCAGCAGCCAGACCGGGACAGGTAATGAAAAACTGTTTTTT.

This chain connects TRBV19 to TRBJ2-5; 9 bases fit TRBD1. The CDR3 is 16 residues long. J lost 0 bases, V lost 4 bases, and 6 bases had no gene match. The germline V gene has CDR1 LNHDA and CDR2 SQIVND (reference sequence). The CDR3 spells CASSTTTGGYQETQYF. The CDR3 region has the DNA TGTGCCAGTAGTACCACGACAGGGGGGTACCAAGAGACCCAGTACTTC. Using reference TRBV19 and TRBJ2-5 for the parts outside the CDR3, the full variable domain is DGGITQSPKYLFRKEGQNVTLSCEQNLNHDAMYWYRQDPGQGLRLIYYSQIVNDFQKGDIAEGYSVSREKKESFPLTVTSAQKNPTAFYLCASSTTTGGYQETQYFGPGTRLLVL.

This rearrangement joins TRBV5-1 to TRBJ2-2; perhaps TRBD2 as D (5 bases). Germline CDR1 is SGHRS and CDR2 is YFSETQ. Trimming took off 2 bases at V and 6 bases at J, with 17 bases between the two ends. The CDR3 sequence is 16 residues long. CDR3 sequence reads: CASSLSWEQAAGELFF. CDR3 bases: TGCGCCAGCAGCTTATCTTGGGAGCAAGCCGCCGGGGAGCTGTTTTTT.

This chain connects TRBV5-1 to TRBJ2-1, with 12 bases fitting TRBD1. Germline V gives CDR1 SGHRS, CDR2 YFSETQ. Trimming removed 4 bases from V and 8 bases from J; junction bases left unmatched: 4. The CDR3 spans 14 residues. The CDR3 DNA follows: TGCGCCAGCAGCCAAGGGACAGGGGGCGATGAGCAGTTCTTC. It is translated as CASSQGTGGDEQFF.

The chain couples TRBV18 to TRBJ2-5; 7 bases agree with TRBD2. The DNA end is more similar to TRBJ2-7, so the J call may be wrong. The CDR3 length is 16 residues. Germline-derived CDR1 and CDR2 are KGHSH and LQKENI. CDR3 in amino acids: CASSPEFASGTYEQYF. The CDR3, as DNA: TGTGCCAGCTCACCAGAGTTTGCTAGCGGCACCTACGAGCAGTACTTC.

V gene TRBV15 combines with J gene TRBJ1-2, with 7 nucleotides matching TRBD1. The germline CDR1 and CDR2 sequences are LNHNV and YYDKDF (reference sequence). The CDR3 totals 15 residues. The ends lost 6 bases at V and 2 bases at J; junction bases unmatched: 9. The CDR3 sequence: CATSKSGTVNYGYTF. DNA for the CDR3: TGTGCCACCAGTAAGTCCGGGACAGTGAACTATGGCTACACCTTC.

This clone was found once. This rearrangement joins TRBV7-9 to TRBJ2-1; D may be TRBD1 (6 bases). The CDR3 length is 15 residues. Trimming shortened V by 2 bases and J by 8 bases, and 16 bases separated the two germline ends. CDR1 SEHNR and CDR2 FQNEAQ come from the germline V gene (reference sequence). CDR3 nucleotide sequence: TGTGCCAGCAGCTTAACTGGCAGGGGAAAGTATGAGCAGTTCTTC. This encodes CASSLTGRGKYEQFF.

V gene TRBV7-3 combines with J gene TRBJ2-7, with TRBD1 as a possible D gene (6 bases). Trimming cost V 1 base and J 4 bases, with 11 bases left between them. The CDR3 has 14 residues. Germline CDR1 and CDR2: SGHTA and FQGTGA. DNA of the CDR3: TGTGCCAGCAGCTTAATGGCAGGGGTGTACGAGCAGTACTTC. It encodes CASSLMAGVYEQYF.

V usage is TRBV11-3 and J usage is TRBJ2-5, with D tentatively TRBD1 (6 bases). Trimming shortened V by 2 bases and J by 1 base, and 14 bases separated the two germline ends. The germline V gene has CDR1 SGHNT and CDR2 YENEEA. The CDR3 covers 16 residues. The CDR3 loop is CASSLLHLGGQETQYF. The CDR3 nucleotides read TGTGCCAGCAGCTTACTTCATCTAGGGGGCCAAGAGACCCAGTACTTC.

The rearrangement joins TRBV18 to TRBJ2-7, with TRBD2 identical over 10 bases. Unmatched junction bases numbered 6, after V lost 6 bases and J lost 4 bases. CDR3 length: 14 amino acids. CDR1 is KGHSH, CDR2 LQKENI, per germline. The CDR3, as DNA: TGTGCCAGCTCGCGAGGTAGCGGGGGGTACGAGCAGTACTTC. Translation gives CASSRGSGGYEQYF.